This T cell receptor (beta chain) comes out of a study of Graves' ophthalmopathy and Graves' hyperthyroidism. What supplied the PBMCs was about 10 ml of fresh peripheral blood. The TCR beta CDR3 regions underwent amplification from RNA transcripts. An initial RT-PCR round employing HTBI primers preceded a second-round multiplex PCR. TCRdb used MiXCR to reprocess the multiplex PCR reads, holding one entry per CDR3 protein. The sample consists of a few hundred thousand distinct CDR3 sequences, 17% of them appearing once. Overall study findings and caveats: In blood, most expanded thyroid clonotypes above 0.001 frequency were also detected. The model predicted progression of ophthalmopathy with a sensitivity of 60% to 71%, and its specificity was around 72%.

This clonotype was seen many times. What it binds is unknown. This receptor was obtained from an adult man with Graves' ophthalmopathy. Input material: peripheral blood.

The CDR3 region is CASSQDELGVEAFF. The CDR3 nucleotides read TGCGCCAGCAGCCAAGACGAGTTAGGAGTTGAAGCTTTCTTT. This chain uses TRBV4-1 with TRBJ1-1, with D unclear. CDR1 and CDR2 (germline): MGHRA, YSYEKL. CDR3 length: 14 residues. Trimming cost V 0 bases and J 7 bases, with 12 bases left between them.